The T cell receptor beta chain under discussion was sequenced for a study of shared clonotypes between healthy human individuals. Produced via immunoSEQ multiplex PCR; TCRdb's table is partial and in-frame only. The sample records some 320,000 clones, roughly 84% being singletons. Germline V gives CDR1 DFQATT, CDR2 SNEGSKA (reference sequence). The CDR3 contains 11 residues. Germline trimming cut 6 bases from V and 8 bases from J; bases unmatched to any gene: 6. The clonotype was recovered from a man between 18 and 29 years old in good health. The sequencing input was memory CD8+ T cells sorted from blood. Subset of the sample: CD45RO+ cells pooled with CCR7-negative TemRA cells. The rearrangement links TRBV20-1 to TRBJ1-2; 7 bases fit TRBD1. The CDR3 sequence: CSAPTGIGYTF. The CDR3, as DNA: TGCAGTGCACCGACAGGGATCGGCTACACCTTC.